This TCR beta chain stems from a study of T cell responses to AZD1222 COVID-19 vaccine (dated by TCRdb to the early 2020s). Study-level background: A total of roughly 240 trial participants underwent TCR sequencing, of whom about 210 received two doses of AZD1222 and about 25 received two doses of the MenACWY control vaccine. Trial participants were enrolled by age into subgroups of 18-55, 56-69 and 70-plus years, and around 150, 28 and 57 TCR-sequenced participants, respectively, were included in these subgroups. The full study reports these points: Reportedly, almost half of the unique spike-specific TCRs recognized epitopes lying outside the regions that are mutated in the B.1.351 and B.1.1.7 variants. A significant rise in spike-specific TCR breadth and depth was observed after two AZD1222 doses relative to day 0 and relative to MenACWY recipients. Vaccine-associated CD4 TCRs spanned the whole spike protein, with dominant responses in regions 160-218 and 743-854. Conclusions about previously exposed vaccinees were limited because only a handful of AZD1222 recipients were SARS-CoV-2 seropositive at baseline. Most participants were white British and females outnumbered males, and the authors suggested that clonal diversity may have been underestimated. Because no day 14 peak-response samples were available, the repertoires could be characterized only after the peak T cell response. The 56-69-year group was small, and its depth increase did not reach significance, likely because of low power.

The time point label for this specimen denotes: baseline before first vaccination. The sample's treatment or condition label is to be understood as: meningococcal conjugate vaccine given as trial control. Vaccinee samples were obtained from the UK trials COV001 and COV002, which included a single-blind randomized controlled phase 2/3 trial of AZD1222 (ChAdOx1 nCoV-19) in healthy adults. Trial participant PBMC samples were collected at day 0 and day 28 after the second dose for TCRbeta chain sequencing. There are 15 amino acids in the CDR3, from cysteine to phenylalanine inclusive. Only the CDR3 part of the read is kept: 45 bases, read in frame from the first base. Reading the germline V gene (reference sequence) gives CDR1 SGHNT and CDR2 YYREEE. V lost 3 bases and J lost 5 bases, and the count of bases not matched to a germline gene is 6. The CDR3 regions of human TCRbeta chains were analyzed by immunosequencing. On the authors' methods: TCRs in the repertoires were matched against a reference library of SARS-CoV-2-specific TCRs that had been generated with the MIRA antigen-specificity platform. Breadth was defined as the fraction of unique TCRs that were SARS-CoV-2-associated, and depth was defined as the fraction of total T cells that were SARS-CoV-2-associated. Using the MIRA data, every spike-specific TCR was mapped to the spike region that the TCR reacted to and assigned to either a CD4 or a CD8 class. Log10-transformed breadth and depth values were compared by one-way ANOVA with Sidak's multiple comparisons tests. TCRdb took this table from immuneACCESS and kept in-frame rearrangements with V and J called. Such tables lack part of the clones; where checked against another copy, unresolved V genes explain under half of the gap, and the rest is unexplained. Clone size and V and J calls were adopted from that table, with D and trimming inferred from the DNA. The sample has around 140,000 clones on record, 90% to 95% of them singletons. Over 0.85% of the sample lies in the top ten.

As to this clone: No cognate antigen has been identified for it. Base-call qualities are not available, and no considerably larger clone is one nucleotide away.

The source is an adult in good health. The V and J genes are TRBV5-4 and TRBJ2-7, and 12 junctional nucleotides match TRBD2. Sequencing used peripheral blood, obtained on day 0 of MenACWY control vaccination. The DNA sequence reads TGTGCCAGCAGCTCAAGGACTAGCGGGGCCCACGAGCAGTACTTC. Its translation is CASSSRTSGAHEQYF. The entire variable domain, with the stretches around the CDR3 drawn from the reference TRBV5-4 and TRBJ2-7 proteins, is ETGVTQSPTHLIKTRGQQVTLRCSSQSGHNTVSWYQQALGQGPQFIFQYYREEENGRGNFPPRFSGLQFPNYSSELNVNALELDDSALYLCASSSRTSGAHEQYFGPGTRLTVT.